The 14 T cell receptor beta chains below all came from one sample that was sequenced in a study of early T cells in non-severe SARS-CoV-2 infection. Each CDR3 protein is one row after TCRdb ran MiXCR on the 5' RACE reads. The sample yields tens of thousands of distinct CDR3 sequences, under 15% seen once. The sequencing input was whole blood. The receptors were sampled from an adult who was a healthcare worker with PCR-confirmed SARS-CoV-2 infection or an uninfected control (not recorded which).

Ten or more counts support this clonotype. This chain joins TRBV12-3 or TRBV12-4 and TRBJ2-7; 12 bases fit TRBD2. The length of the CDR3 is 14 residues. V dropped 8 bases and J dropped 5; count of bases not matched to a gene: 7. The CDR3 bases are TGTGCCAGCGGGGGACGGACTAGCGGGAACGAGCAGTACTTC. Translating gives CASGGRTSGNEQYF.

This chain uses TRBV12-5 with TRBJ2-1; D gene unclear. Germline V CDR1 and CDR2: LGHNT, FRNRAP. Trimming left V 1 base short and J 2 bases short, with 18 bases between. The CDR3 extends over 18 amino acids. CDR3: CASGLGSSRTSAYNEQFF. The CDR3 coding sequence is TGTGCTAGTGGTTTGGGTAGTTCTAGGACCAGCGCCTACAATGAGCAGTTCTTC.

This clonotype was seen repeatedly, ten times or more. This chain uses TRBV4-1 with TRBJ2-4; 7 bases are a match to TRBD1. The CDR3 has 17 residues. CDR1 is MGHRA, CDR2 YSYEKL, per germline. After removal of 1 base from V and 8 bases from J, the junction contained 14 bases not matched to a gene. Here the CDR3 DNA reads TGCGCCAGCAGCCAAGGCCTCCAAAAGGGGGCCCGAGACATTCAGTACTTC. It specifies CASSQGLQKGARDIQYF.

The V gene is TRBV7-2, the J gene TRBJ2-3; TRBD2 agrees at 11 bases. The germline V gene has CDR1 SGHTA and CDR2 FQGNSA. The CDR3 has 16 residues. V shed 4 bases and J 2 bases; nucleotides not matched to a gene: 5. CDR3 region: CASSSGLAGPTDTQYF. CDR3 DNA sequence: TGTGCCAGCAGCTCCGGACTAGCGGGCCCCACAGATACGCAGTATTTT.

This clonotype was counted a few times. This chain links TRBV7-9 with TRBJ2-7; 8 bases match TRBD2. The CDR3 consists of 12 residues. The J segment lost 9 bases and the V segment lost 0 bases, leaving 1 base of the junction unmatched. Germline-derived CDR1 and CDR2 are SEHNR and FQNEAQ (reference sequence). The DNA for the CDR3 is TGTGCCAGCAGCTTAGCGCGGGAGGTGCAGTACTTC. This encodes CASSLAREVQYF.

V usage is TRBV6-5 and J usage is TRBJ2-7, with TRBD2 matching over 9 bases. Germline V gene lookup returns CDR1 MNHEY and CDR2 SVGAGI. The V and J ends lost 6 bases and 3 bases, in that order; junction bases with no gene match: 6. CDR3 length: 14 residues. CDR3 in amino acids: CASRRTSAYYEQYF. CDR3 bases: TGTGCCAGCAGACGGACTAGCGCCTACTACGAGCAGTACTTC.

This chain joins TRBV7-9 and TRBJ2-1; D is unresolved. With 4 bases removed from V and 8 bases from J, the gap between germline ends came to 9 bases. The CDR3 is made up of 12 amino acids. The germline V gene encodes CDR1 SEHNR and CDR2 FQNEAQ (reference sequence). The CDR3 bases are TGTGCCAGCAGCTCCACTTGGGATGAGCAGTTCTTC. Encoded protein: CASSSTWDEQFF.

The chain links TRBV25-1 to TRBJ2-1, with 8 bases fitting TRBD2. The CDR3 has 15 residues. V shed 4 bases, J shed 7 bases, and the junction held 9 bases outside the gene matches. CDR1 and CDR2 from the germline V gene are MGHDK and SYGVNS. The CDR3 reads CASSAPYGTSNEQFF. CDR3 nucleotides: TGTGCCAGCAGTGCGCCATATGGGACTAGTAATGAGCAGTTCTTC. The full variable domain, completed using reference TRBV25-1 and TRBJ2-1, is EADIYQTPRYLVIGTGKKITLECSQTMGHDKMYWYQQDPGMELHLIHYSYGVNSTEKGDLSSESTVSRIRTEHFPLTLESARPSHTSQYLCASSAPYGTSNEQFFGPGTRLTVL.

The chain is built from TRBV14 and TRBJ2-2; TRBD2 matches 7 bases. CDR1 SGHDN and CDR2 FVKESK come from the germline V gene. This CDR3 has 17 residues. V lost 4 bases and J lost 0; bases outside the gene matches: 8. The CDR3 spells CASSLRSGIPNTGELFF. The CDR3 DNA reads TGTGCCAGCAGCCTTCGAAGCGGGATTCCGAACACCGGGGAGCTGTTTTTT. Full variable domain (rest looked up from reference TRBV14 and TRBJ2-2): EAGVTQFPSHSVIEKGQTVTLRCDPISGHDNLYWYRRVMGKEIKFLLHFVKESKQDESGMPNNRFLAERTGGTYSTLKVQPAELEDSGVYFCASSLRSGIPNTGELFFGEGSRLTVL.

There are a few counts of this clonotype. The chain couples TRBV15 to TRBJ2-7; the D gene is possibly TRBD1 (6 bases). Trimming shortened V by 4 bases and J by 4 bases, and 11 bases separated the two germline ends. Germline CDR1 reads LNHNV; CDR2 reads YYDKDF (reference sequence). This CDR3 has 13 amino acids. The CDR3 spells CATSNRAGYEQYF. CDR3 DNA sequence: TGTGCCACCAGCAACAGGGCCGGGTACGAGCAGTACTTC.

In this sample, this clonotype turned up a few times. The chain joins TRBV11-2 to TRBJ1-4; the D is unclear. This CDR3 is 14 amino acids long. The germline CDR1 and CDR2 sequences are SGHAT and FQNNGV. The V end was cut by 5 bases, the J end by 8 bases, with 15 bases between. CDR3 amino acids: CASSLKLVGEKLFF. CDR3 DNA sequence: TGTGCCAGCAGCCTAAAGCTGGTTGGGGAAAAACTGTTTTTT. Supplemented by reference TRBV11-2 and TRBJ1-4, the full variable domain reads EAGVAQSPRYKIIEKRQSVAFWCNPISGHATLYWYQQILGQGPKLLIQFQNNGVVDDSQLPKDRFSAERLKGVDSTLKIQPAKLEDSAVYLCASSLKLVGEKLFFGSGTQLSVL.

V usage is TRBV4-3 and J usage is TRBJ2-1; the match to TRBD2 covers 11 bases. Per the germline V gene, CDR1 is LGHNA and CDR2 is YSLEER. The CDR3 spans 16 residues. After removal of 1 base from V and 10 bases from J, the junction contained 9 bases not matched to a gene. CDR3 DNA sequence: TGCGCCAGCAGCCAAGCCCTACTAGCGGGAGTTAGCGAGCAGTTCTTC. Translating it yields CASSQALLAGVSEQFF.

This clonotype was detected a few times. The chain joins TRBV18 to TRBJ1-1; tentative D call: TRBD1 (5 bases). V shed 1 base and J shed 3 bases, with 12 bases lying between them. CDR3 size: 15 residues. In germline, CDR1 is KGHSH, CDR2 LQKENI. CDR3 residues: CASSPRGVAHTEAFF. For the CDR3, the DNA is TGTGCCAGCTCACCACGAGGGGTCGCGCACACTGAAGCTTTCTTT.

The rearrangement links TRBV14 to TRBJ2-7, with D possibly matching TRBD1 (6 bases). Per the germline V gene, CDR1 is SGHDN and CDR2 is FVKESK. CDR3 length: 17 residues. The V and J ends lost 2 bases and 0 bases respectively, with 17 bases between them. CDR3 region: CASSQSGQGRSSYEQYF. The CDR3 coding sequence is TGTGCCAGCAGCCAATCGGGACAAGGACGAAGCTCCTACGAGCAGTACTTC.